Below are 10 T cell receptor beta chains sequenced from a single sample in a study of immune evolution from preneoplasia to lung adenocarcinoma. Using immunoSEQ multiplex PCR, the repertoire was profiled, and TCRdb retains in-frame clones only, with some absent. The repertoire holds some 5,000 clones, with around 82% as singletons. Sequences were obtained from FFPE normal lung tissue adjacent to the tumor. These receptor sequences come from a person aged 50-75 years with lung adenocarcinoma.

The chain carries TRBV9 and TRBJ1-2; TRBD1 matches 10 bases. Germline V gives CDR1 SGDLS, CDR2 YYNGEE. Trimming at V came to 4 bases and at J to 8 bases, leaving 11 bases not matched to a gene. The CDR3 has 15 residues. CDR3 in amino acids: CASSLRTGGSLGYTF. The CDR3 DNA is TGTGCCAGCAGCCTTCGGACAGGGGGGAGCCTGGGCTACACCTTC.

V gene TRBV30 combines with J gene TRBJ2-1; 8 bases line up with TRBD2. The V and J ends lost 4 bases and 4 bases, in that order; junction bases with no gene match: 3. From germline, CDR1 is GTSNPN and CDR2 SVGIG (reference sequence). The CDR3 extends over 13 amino acids. CDR3 sequence: CAWKAGVYNEQFF. The CDR3 DNA follows: TGTGCCTGGAAAGCGGGAGTATACAATGAGCAGTTCTTC.

The rearrangement joins TRBV2 to TRBJ1-2; D is unresolved. Germline values: CDR1 SNHLY, CDR2 FYNNEI. CDR3 length: 12 residues. The V end lost 5 bases, the J end lost 4 bases, and 8 bases lay between the germline ends. CDR3 in amino acids: CASSISGYGYTF. CDR3 bases: TGTGCCAGCAGTATCAGTGGCTATGGCTACACCTTC.

The gene calls are TRBV6-4 and TRBJ2-7; 7 bases fit TRBD2. V lost 4 bases, J lost 2 bases, and 8 bases stayed unmatched. CDR1 is MRHNA and CDR2 is SNTAGT in the germline V gene. CDR3 length: 15 amino acids. CDR3 bases: TGTGCCAGCAGTGCCGAAGCGGGGCCAACCTACGAGCAGTACTTC. Translated: CASSAEAGPTYEQYF.

This clone rates as large. This chain connects TRBV2 to TRBJ2-2; TRBD2 is a possible D gene (6 bases). V was cut by 2 bases and J by 3 bases, with 13 bases left in between. The germline CDR1 and CDR2 sequences are SNHLY and FYNNEI. CDR3 length: 16 residues. The CDR3 here is CASSESGSWDTGELFF. CDR3 nucleotide sequence: TGTGCCAGCAGTGAATCCGGGAGCTGGGACACCGGGGAGCTGTTTTTT.

This clone showed up just once. The chain recombines TRBV6-6 with TRBJ1-2; D uncertain. Germline loops: CDR1 MNHNY, CDR2 SVGAGI (reference sequence). Trimming stripped 2 bases from V and 8 bases from J, with 15 bases between. The CDR3 totals 14 residues. The CDR3 region has the DNA TGTGCCAGCAGTTACACGTCTGGGCTTGGCGGCTACACCTTC. This gives the protein CASSYTSGLGGYTF.

The chain has TRBV30 and TRBJ1-5, with a tentative D call TRBD1 (6 bases). This CDR3 has 17 residues. Deletions cut 3 bases from V and 4 bases from J, with 22 bases between. Looked up from germline, CDR1 is GTSNPN and CDR2 is SVGIG (reference sequence). CDR3 sequence reads: CAWSSPFQGPSNQPQHF. CDR3 in DNA: TGTGCCTGGAGCTCACCCTTTCAGGGGCCCTCTAATCAGCCCCAGCATTTT.

The chain has TRBV30 and TRBJ1-4; no reliable D call. Germline V CDR1 and CDR2: GTSNPN, SVGIG (reference sequence). Trimming took off 7 bases at V and 4 bases at J, with 19 bases between the two ends. The CDR3 has 15 residues. CDR3: CASSRGEPYNEKLFF. DNA of the CDR3: TGTGCCTCCTCCCGGGGTGAGCCCTATAATGAAAAACTGTTTTTT.

This clone has only a few counts. The chain recombines TRBV9 with TRBJ2-3; D is possibly TRBD2 (6 bases). Trimming took off 4 bases at V and 2 bases at J, with 17 bases between the two ends. This CDR3 contains 16 residues. Germline CDR1 and CDR2: SGDLS and YYNGEE. The CDR3 DNA sequence: TGTGCCAGCAGCTCGTCCGATGGGACTTTCACAGATACGCAGTATTTT. Its protein is CASSSSDGTFTDTQYF.

The rearrangement links TRBV4-2 to TRBJ1-2; unclear D gene. Germline loops: CDR1 LGHNA, CDR2 YNFKEQ. This CDR3 is built from 15 residues. V lost 0 bases and J lost 3, with 11 bases in between. The CDR3 loop is CASSQDPDQDYGYTF. CDR3 bases: TGTGCCAGCAGCCAAGATCCAGACCAGGACTATGGCTACACCTTC.